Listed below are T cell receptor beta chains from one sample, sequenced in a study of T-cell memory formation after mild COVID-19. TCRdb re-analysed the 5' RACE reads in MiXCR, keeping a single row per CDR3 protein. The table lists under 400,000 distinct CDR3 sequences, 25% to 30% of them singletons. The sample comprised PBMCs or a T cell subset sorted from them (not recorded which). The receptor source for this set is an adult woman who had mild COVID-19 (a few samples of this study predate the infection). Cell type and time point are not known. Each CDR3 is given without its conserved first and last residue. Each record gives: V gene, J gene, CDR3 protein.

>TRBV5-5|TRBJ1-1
ASSLLGQPDTEAF
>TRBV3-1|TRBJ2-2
ASSQGLAGNTGELF
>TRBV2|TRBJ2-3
ASSERSGGVTDTQY
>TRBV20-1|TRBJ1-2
SARDRPYGYT
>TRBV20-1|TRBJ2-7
SARGGTSGSYEQY
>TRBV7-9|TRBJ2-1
ASGTFPRDGHNEQF
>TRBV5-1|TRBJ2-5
ASSYTGLGETQY
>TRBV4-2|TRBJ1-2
ASSQAARDYGYT
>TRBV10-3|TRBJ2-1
AISENGGGAEEQF
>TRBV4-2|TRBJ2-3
ASSRTGSENTDTQY
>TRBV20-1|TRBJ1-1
SARSGAGTLNTEAF
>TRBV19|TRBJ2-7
ASRRTEFREQY
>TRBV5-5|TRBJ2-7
ASSLAAAALNYEQY
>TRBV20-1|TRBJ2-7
SGQGSFYEQY
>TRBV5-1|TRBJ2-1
ASSETPGTEQF
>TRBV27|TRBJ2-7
ASREGSYEQY
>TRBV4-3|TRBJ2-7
ASSPRGDPYEQY
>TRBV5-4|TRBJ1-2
ASSLTGVNYGYT
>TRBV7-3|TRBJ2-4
ASSLLVGGVGAKNIQY
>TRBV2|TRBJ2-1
ASSAHGRNNEQF
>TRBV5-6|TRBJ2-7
ASSLWGRRPYEQY
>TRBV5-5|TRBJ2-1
ASSLGEVHYNEQF
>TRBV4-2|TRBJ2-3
ASSQAFRDTQY
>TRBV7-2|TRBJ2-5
ASSPQTRVLETQY
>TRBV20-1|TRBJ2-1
SAPGHRDYNEQF
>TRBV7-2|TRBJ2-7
ASSLNPYEQY
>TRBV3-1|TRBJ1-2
ASSQGRIYGYT
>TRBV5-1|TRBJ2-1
ASSLVGSWTRSYNEQF
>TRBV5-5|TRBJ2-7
ASSPGLSPLYEQY
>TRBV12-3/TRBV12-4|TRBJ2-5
ASSLLAGTQETQY
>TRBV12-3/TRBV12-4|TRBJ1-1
ASSSRTGNTEAF
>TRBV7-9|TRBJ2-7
ASSLNSGGYNEQY
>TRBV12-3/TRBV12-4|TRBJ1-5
ASSGQLNQPQH
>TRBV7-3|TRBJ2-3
ASSLGLAVTDTQY
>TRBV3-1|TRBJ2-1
ASSQVSAGNEQF
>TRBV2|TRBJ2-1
ASRVIAEGYNEQF
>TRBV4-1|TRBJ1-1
ASSQRQGSSTEAF
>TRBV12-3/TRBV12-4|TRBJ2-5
ASSLGQLKETQY
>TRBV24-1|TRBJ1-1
ATSDSEGAHTEAF
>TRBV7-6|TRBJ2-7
ASSLATGGRDEQY
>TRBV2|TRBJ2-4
ASSEAGGIQY